Each of the 21 T cell receptor beta chains below was sequenced from the same sample in a study of T-cell memory formation after mild COVID-19. TCRdb re-derived calls from the 5' RACE reads in MiXCR, one entry per CDR3 protein. The sample shows 140,000 or so distinct CDR3 sequences, under 25% of them seen only once. The sample consisted of PBMCs or a T cell subset sorted from them (not recorded which). The receptors derive from an adult woman who had mild COVID-19 (a few samples of this study predate the infection). Cell type and time point are not known.

The chain couples TRBV12-3 or TRBV12-4 to TRBJ1-2; D not resolved. V was shortened by 6 bases and J by 6 bases, with 17 bases between the two germline ends. The length of the CDR3 is 14 residues. The CDR3 nucleotides are TGTGCCAGCAGGGGGTTTGCTGGGAGCCATGGCTACACCTTC. It encodes CASRGFAGSHGYTF.

The CDR3 DNA follows: TGTGTCCTGCGGAAGGGGGCTGGGGTGAACACTGAAGCTTTCTTT. Amino acid sequence: CVLRKGAGVNTEAFF. The V gene is TRBV27, the J gene TRBJ1-1; the match to TRBD1 covers 7 bases. The CDR3 length is 15 residues. CDR1 MNHEY and CDR2 SMNVEV come from the germline V gene (reference sequence).

The V and J genes are TRBV7-2 and TRBJ2-3; TRBD2 agrees at 13 bases. From germline, CDR1 is SGHTA and CDR2 FQGNSA. The CDR3 length is 19 residues. V lost 6 bases and J lost 3; bases outside the gene matches: 15. DNA of the CDR3: TGTGCCAGCAGGTTACTCCGGACTAGCGGGAGCGGCGGAACAGATACGCAGTATTTT. The encoded protein is CASRLLRTSGSGGTDTQYF.

The rearrangement joins TRBV20-1 to TRBJ2-5, with D possibly matching TRBD1 (6 bases). Germline assignment: CDR1 DFQATT and CDR2 SNEGSKA (reference sequence). V was pared by 1 base and J by 7 bases, with 13 bases between. The CDR3 extends over 13 amino acids. This chain's CDR3 is CSARGGPRGTQYF. The CDR3 DNA is TGCAGTGCTAGAGGGGGGCCAAGGGGGACCCAGTACTTC.

The V gene is TRBV7-9, the J gene TRBJ1-6, with TRBD1 as a possible D gene (5 bases). The CDR3 has 14 amino acids. V was cut by 1 base and J by 10 bases, with 11 bases left in between. Per germline, CDR1 SEHNR and CDR2 FQNEAQ (reference sequence). The CDR3 coding sequence is TGTGCCAGCAGCTTAGTCACCGGGGGGTCACCCCTCCACTTT. Its protein is CASSLVTGGSPLHF.

This chain uses TRBV12-3 or TRBV12-4 with TRBJ2-3, with D unresolved. This CDR3 is built from 13 residues. Trimming shortened V by 6 bases and J by 1 base, and 8 bases separated the two germline ends. The CDR3 DNA follows: TGTGCCAGCAGACTTAGGGGCACAGATACGCAGTATTTT. It translates to CASRLRGTDTQYF.

This clonotype was recorded a few times. This chain joins TRBV29-1 and TRBJ1-3; 7 bases map to TRBD1. J was trimmed by 0 bases and V by 4 bases; bases with no gene match: 6. The CDR3 has 15 residues. Germline CDR1 reads SQVTM; CDR2 reads ANQGSEA. CDR3 region: CSVVRRDSSGNTIYF. As DNA, the CDR3 is TGCAGCGTTGTAAGAAGGGACAGCTCTGGAAACACCATATATTTT.

The chain carries TRBV7-2 and TRBJ2-3; D possibly corresponds to TRBD2 (6 bases). V lost 2 bases and J lost 2, with 14 bases in between. The CDR3 totals 16 residues. Germline V gene lookup returns CDR1 SGHTA and CDR2 FQGNSA. CDR3 loop: CASSLISGASTDTQYF. CDR3 coding DNA: TGTGCCAGCAGCTTAATCTCGGGAGCCTCCACAGATACGCAGTATTTT.

This clonotype was observed many times. The V and J genes are TRBV7-9 and TRBJ2-1; 15 bases line up with TRBD2. This CDR3 spans 15 amino acids. Germline loops: CDR1 SEHNR, CDR2 FQNEAQ (reference sequence). The J segment lost 8 bases and the V segment lost 5 bases, leaving 4 bases of the junction unmatched. In DNA form, the CDR3 reads TGTGCCAGCAGCCGGACTAGCGGGGGGGCTCATGAGCAGTTCTTC. Amino acid sequence: CASSRTSGGAHEQFF.

This clonotype was picked up a small number of times. This sequence joins TRBV20-1 and TRBJ2-3, with 7 bases identical to TRBD1. The CDR3 loop spans 14 amino acids. CDR1 and CDR2 from the germline V gene are DFQATT and SNEGSKA (reference sequence). V shed 6 bases, J shed 4 bases, and the junction held 10 bases outside the gene matches. The CDR3 loop is CSARLDRVSDTQYF. In DNA, the CDR3 is TGCAGTGCCCGACTCGACAGGGTTTCAGATACGCAGTATTTT.

In this sample, this clonotype turned up a few times. V is TRBV2 and J is TRBJ2-3; TRBD1 matches at 7 bases. V was pared by 5 bases and J by 1 base, with 6 bases of the junction left unmatched. The length of the CDR3 is 15 residues. Germline V CDR1 and CDR2: SNHLY, FYNNEI. The CDR3 DNA sequence: TGTGCCAGCAGTTCACAGGGGTTGGGCACAGATACGCAGTATTTT. Its translation: CASSSQGLGTDTQYF.

This clonotype appeared many times. The V and J genes are TRBV7-3 and TRBJ2-1; no firm D call. Germline V gene data show CDR1 as SGHTA and CDR2 as FQGTGA. The V end lost 5 bases, the J end lost 6 bases, and 11 bases lay between the germline ends. The CDR3 is 13 amino acids. CDR3: CASSKTGTNEQFF. The CDR3 nucleotides are TGTGCCAGCAGCAAGACTGGAACCAATGAGCAGTTCTTC.

This clonotype was recorded at least ten times. CDR3 in amino acids: CASRPSSTDTQYF. For the CDR3, the DNA is TGTGCCAGCAGACCCTCGTCCACAGATACGCAGTATTTT. The chain uses TRBV12-3 or TRBV12-4 and TRBJ2-3; no clear D. The CDR3 loop spans 13 amino acids. Trimming left V 6 bases short and J 2 bases short, with 9 bases between.

This clonotype was recorded many times. The rearrangement joins TRBV10-3 to TRBJ2-7, with D possibly being TRBD1 (6 bases). Germline loops: CDR1 ENHRY, CDR2 SYGVKD. The CDR3 is made up of 16 amino acids. Trimming took 4 bases from V and 4 from J, leaving 20 bases between them. CDR3 DNA: TGTGCCATCAGTGGGGGGACACTCCCCTGGTCGTACGAGCAGTACTTC. This encodes CAISGGTLPWSYEQYF.

This clonotype was recorded at least ten times. The J gene is TRBJ2-1, the V gene TRBV29-1; 8 bases agree with TRBD2. CDR1 SQVTM and CDR2 ANQGSEA come from the germline V gene. The junction had 12 bases not matched to a gene; V was cut back by 4 bases and J by 7 bases. CDR3 length: 15 amino acids. The CDR3 protein is CSVAYTSGIPNEQFF. The CDR3 region has the DNA TGCAGCGTTGCCTACACTAGCGGCATTCCTAATGAGCAGTTCTTC.

The chain links TRBV4-1 to TRBJ2-2; TRBD1 matches 7 bases. This CDR3 comprises 16 residues. Germline V gives CDR1 MGHRA, CDR2 YSYEKL. V was clipped by 4 bases and J by 5 bases; unmatched bases: 10. CDR3 sequence (DNA): TGCGCCAGCAGCCTTACCGGGACAGCATCAACCGGGGAGCTGTTTTTT. This encodes CASSLTGTASTGELFF.

The chain links TRBV7-2 to TRBJ2-1, with D perhaps matching TRBD2 (5 bases). CDR1 and CDR2 from the germline V gene are SGHTA and FQGNSA. CDR3 length: 15 residues. V was shortened by 5 bases and J by 4 bases, with 15 bases between the two germline ends. CDR3 nucleotide sequence: TGTGCCAGCAGCGCAAGGGCGCGGACTTACAATGAGCAGTTCTTC. It codes for CASSARARTYNEQFF. Looking up the rest from reference TRBV7-2 and TRBJ2-1 gives the full variable domain: GAGVSQSPSNKVTEKGKDVELRCDPISGHTALYWYRQSLGQGLEFLIYFQGNSAPDKSGLPSDRFSAERTGGSVSTLTIQRTQQEDSAVYLCASSARARTYNEQFFGPGTRLTVL.

The table lists this clonotype with a few counts. The chain joins TRBV5-1 to TRBJ1-1, with 8 positions matching TRBD1. The CDR3 is made up of 16 amino acids. CDR1 and CDR2 from the germline V gene are SGHRS and YFSETQ. Trimming removed 1 base from V and 3 bases from J; junction bases left unmatched: 8. CDR3 residues: CASSLISSGGDTEAFF. DNA for the CDR3: TGCGCCAGCAGCTTGATCTCGTCAGGGGGCGACACTGAAGCTTTCTTT.

The chain recombines TRBV7-2 with TRBJ1-1, with D possibly being TRBD1 (6 bases). This CDR3 has 15 residues. In germline, CDR1 is SGHTA, CDR2 FQGNSA. V lost 1 base to trimming and J lost 4 bases, with 13 bases between them. CDR3 nucleotides: TGTGCCAGCAGCTTAGTGGGGGGCGCGGGCACTGAAGCTTTCTTT. This gives the protein CASSLVGGAGTEAFF.

This clonotype was seen a few times. At one boundary the junction diverges from the germline segment, which might be a read error. The CDR3 reads CASSLGTRTIF. For the CDR3, the DNA is TGTGCCAGCAGTTTAGGGACACGTACTATCTTC. The chain carries TRBV12-3 or TRBV12-4 and TRBJ2-7; the D gene is possibly TRBD1 (5 bases). This CDR3 has 11 residues.

The table lists this clonotype with a few counts. The chain employs TRBV5-1 and TRBJ1-2, with a weak D call TRBD1 (5 bases). This CDR3 spans 13 amino acids. The V end was cut by 4 bases, the J end by 8 bases, with 15 bases between. The germline V gene encodes CDR1 SGHRS and CDR2 YFSETQ. The CDR3 region is CASSPSQGRGYTF. The CDR3 DNA reads TGCGCCAGCAGCCCTTCTCAGGGCCGGGGCTACACCTTC.